Included here is one TCR beta chain sequence, with context. Its specificity is unknown. The PCR contained 60 Vbeta and 13 Jbeta primers. Data came from immunoSEQ multiplex PCR; TCRdb stores just in-frame clones and leaves some out. The repertoire holds 120,000 or so clones, 8.5% to 9% seen once, with 6% to 7.5% in the top ten. The germline V gene has CDR1 MNHEY and CDR2 SVGAGI. CDR3 size: 14 residues. V lost 0 bases to trimming and J lost 0 bases, with 5 bases between them. These donors, healthy bone marrow donors, were studied. The sample belongs to a study of cytomegalovirus exposure and HLA in healthy donors. Overall study results and limits: An Asian-associated ancestry cluster reportedly showed fewer N-insertions than the approximately 700-donor mean in a later analysis. In an earlier analysis, about 87% or about 30%: the productive usage of most TCR beta V segments. The authors considered a cluster of highly shared sequence variants likely to be a sequencing artifact.

V usage is TRBV6-5 and J usage is TRBJ1-1; D call uncertain. The clonotype was recovered from a woman aged 35 to 49 in good health and CMV-seropositive. The sample comprised PBMCs. CDR3 region: CASSYSRMNTEAFF. The CDR3 bases are TGTGCCAGCAGTTACTCGCGCATGAACACTGAAGCTTTCTTT.